This entry lists 14 T cell receptor beta chains sequenced from one sample in a study of T cells after yellow fever vaccination. One entry per CDR3 protein, called by TCRdb with MiXCR from the 5' RACE reads. The top ten clones hold 15% to 20% of a sample with more than 75,000 distinct CDR3 sequences, approximately 9% of them seen once. Sequencing used CD8+ T cells not binding an NS4B(214-222) dextramer, sorted from PBMCs, obtained around 14 days after the first yellow fever vaccination. The receptors were gathered from a man between 18 and 35 years old who received the YFV17D yellow fever vaccine.

The chain has TRBV12-3 or TRBV12-4 and TRBJ2-1; D may be TRBD1 (7 bases). V gave up 4 bases and J gave up 9 bases, with 13 bases separating them. This CDR3 has 13 residues. The CDR3: CASSSGGQSEQFF. CDR3 nucleotides: TGTGCCAGCAGTTCAGGGGGGCAAAGTGAGCAGTTCTTC.

The V gene is TRBV6-5, the J gene TRBJ1-1; 10 bases map to TRBD1. Looked up from germline, CDR1 is MNHEY and CDR2 is SVGAGI. Trimming cost V 0 bases and J 1 base; bases outside gene matches: 8. The length of the CDR3 is 18 residues. Here the CDR3 DNA reads TGTGCCAGCAGTTACTCATGGGGACAGGGGTCGCCGAACACTGAAGCTTTCTTT. Its protein is CASSYSWGQGSPNTEAFF.

This clonotype appeared many times. The V and J genes are TRBV7-4 and TRBJ1-2; D uncertain. The CDR3 extends over 14 amino acids. Germline V gene lookup returns CDR1 SGHVT and CDR2 SQSDAQ. Trimming left V 3 bases short and J 5 bases short, with 13 bases between. The CDR3 DNA is TGTGCCAGCAGCTTGTCGGGCAGACCGTATGGCTACACCTTC. This codes for CASSLSGRPYGYTF.

As DNA, the CDR3 is TGCGCCAGCAGCTTGGGGACAGGGCTGGGCGAGCAGTACGTC. This sequence encodes CASSLGTGLGEQYV. The chain recombines TRBV5-1 with TRBJ2-7; TRBD1 aligns across 8 bases. The CDR3 covers 14 residues. CDR1 is SGHRS and CDR2 is YFSETQ in the germline V gene. With 0 bases clipped from V and 6 bases from J, the junction kept 5 bases outside the gene matches.

The chain employs TRBV7-6 and TRBJ1-6; the D gene is possibly TRBD1 (5 bases). The CDR3 is made up of 15 amino acids. Germline CDR1 and CDR2: SGHVS and FNYEAQ. V shed 5 bases and J shed 9 bases, with 17 bases lying between them. The CDR3 DNA reads as TGTGCCAGCAGCGGGGGGAGTCTGCTGGGTTCACCCCTCCACTTT. Amino acids: CASSGGSLLGSPLHF.

The chain uses TRBV5-1 and TRBJ1-1, with a possible D match to TRBD1 (5 bases). There are 15 residues in the CDR3. V lost 4 bases to trimming and J lost 0 bases, with 13 bases between them. CDR1 is SGHRS and CDR2 is YFSETQ in the germline V gene. The CDR3 nucleotides are TGCGCCAGCAGCAGCTTGGAGGGGCTGAACACTGAAGCTTTCTTT. This gives the protein CASSSLEGLNTEAFF. Using reference TRBV5-1 and TRBJ1-1 for the parts outside the CDR3, the full variable domain is KAGVTQTPRYLIKTRGQQVTLSCSPISGHRSVSWYQQTPGQGLQFLFEYFSETQRNKGNFPGRFSGRQFSNSRSEMNVSTLELGDSALYLCASSSLEGLNTEAFFGQGTRLTVV.

In its sample, this clonotype was seen a few times. V and J are TRBV27 and TRBJ1-1; TRBD1 matches at 8 bases. In germline, CDR1 is MNHEY, CDR2 SMNVEV (reference sequence). This CDR3 is built from 14 residues. V shed 6 bases and J 0 bases; nucleotides not matched to a gene: 3. DNA for the CDR3: TGTGCCAGCAGCAGACAGGGGTTGAACACTGAAGCTTTCTTT. It is translated as CASSRQGLNTEAFF.

J is TRBJ2-3 and V is TRBV7-9; TRBD1 is a possible D gene (6 bases). The V gene's germline CDR1 is SEHNR and CDR2 FQNEAQ (reference sequence). The CDR3 length is 16 residues. The V gene lost 7 bases and the J gene lost 0 bases, with 17 bases spanning the gap. The CDR3, as DNA: TGTGCCAGCACCCTGACCGGGACAATAAGCACAGATACGCAGTATTTT. Amino acids: CASTLTGTISTDTQYF. The entire variable domain, with the rest obtained from reference TRBV7-9 and TRBJ2-3, is as follows: DTGVSQNPRHKITKRGQNVTFRCDPISEHNRLYWYRQTLGQGPEFLTYFQNEAQLEKSRLLSDRFSAERPKGSFSTLEIQRTEQGDSAMYLCASTLTGTISTDTQYFGPGTRLTVL.

This clonotype has just a few counts. V is TRBV7-3 and J is TRBJ2-1; unclear D gene. CDR3 length: 15 amino acids. The germline CDR1 and CDR2 sequences are SGHTA and FQGTGA. V lost 2 bases and J 0 bases, leaving 8 bases between the germline ends. In DNA, the CDR3 is TGTGCCAGCAGCTTAGCCCCGAGCTCCTACAATGAGCAGTTCTTC. This translates into CASSLAPSSYNEQFF.

The chain combines TRBV25-1 with TRBJ2-2; TRBD1 matches 7 bases. With 8 bases clipped from V and 1 base from J, the junction kept 1 base outside the gene matches. The germline CDR1 and CDR2 sequences are MGHDK and SYGVNS. The CDR3 extends over 13 amino acids. CDR3 in DNA: TGTGCCAGCCGACAGGGGAACACCGGGGAGCTGTTTTTT. Its protein product is CASRQGNTGELFF. Together with reference TRBV25-1 and TRBJ2-2, the CDR3 gives the full variable domain: EADIYQTPRYLVIGTGKKITLECSQTMGHDKMYWYQQDPGMELHLIHYSYGVNSTEKGDLSSESTVSRIRTEHFPLTLESARPSHTSQYLCASRQGNTGELFFGEGSRLTVL.

The V and J genes are TRBV20-1 and TRBJ2-3; TRBD2 aligns across 9 bases. The CDR3 is 15 residues long. CDR1 is DFQATT and CDR2 is SNEGSKA in the germline V gene (reference sequence). Trimming took 3 bases from V and 5 from J; bases not matched to a gene: 9. For the CDR3, the DNA is TGCAGTGCTAGGGAATTAGCGGGGGCGAAAGATACGCAGTATTTT. This encodes CSARELAGAKDTQYF.

A word on this clonotype: A much larger clone differs by one base, so this may be a read error. This sequence joins TRBV20-1 and TRBJ2-7, with 8 bases identical to TRBD1. CDR1 and CDR2 (germline): DFQATT, SNEGSKA (reference sequence). CDR3 length equals 15 residues. V trimming: 0 bases; J trimming: 2 bases; junction bases outside the gene matches: 6. CDR3 region: CSARDSGQATYEQYF. CDR3 coding DNA: TGCAGTGCTAGAGATTCGGGACAGGCGACCTACGAGCAGTACTTC.

This clonotype came up once. V usage is TRBV4-2 and J usage is TRBJ1-1; TRBD1 aligns across 8 bases. The junction had 9 bases not matched to a gene; V was cut back by 4 bases and J by 5 bases. The CDR3 consists of 15 residues. CDR1 and CDR2 from the germline V gene are LGHNA and YNFKEQ. The chain's CDR3 is CASSLYRDRKTEAFF. The CDR3 DNA is TGTGCCAGCAGCCTTTACCGGGACAGGAAAACTGAAGCTTTCTTT.

The chain recombines TRBV5-4 with TRBJ2-1, with 10 bases matching TRBD1. Germline trimming cut 4 bases from V and 3 bases from J; bases unmatched to any gene: 4. The germline gives CDR1 SGHNT, CDR2 YYREEE (reference sequence). This CDR3 comprises 15 residues. CDR3 coding DNA: TGTGCCAGCAGCCCGGGACAGGGGTACTACAATGAGCAGTTCTTC. Encoded protein: CASSPGQGYYNEQFF.